This TCR beta chain comes out of a study of cytomegalovirus exposure and HLA in healthy donors. Study-level background: There were 100 million to 130 million unique TCR beta sequences, drawn from about 200 million T cells, in an earlier analysis. Notes on the study in general: The study listed under 200 cytomegalovirus-associated TCR beta chains.

CDR1 is SGDLS and CDR2 is YYNGEE in the germline V gene. V was clipped by 3 bases and J by 1 base, with 7 bases between them. The length of the CDR3 is 14 residues. Concerning this clone itself: Antigen specificity is unknown.

The PCR was carried out with 60 Vbeta primers and 13 Jbeta primers. TCRdb keeps only in-frame clones here, not all; method: immunoSEQ multiplex PCR. Among about 89,000 clones listed, 76% were seen once. Material for sequencing was PBMCs. The chain uses TRBV9 and TRBJ2-2; D uncertain. This clonotype originated in a male donor in good health and CMV-seronegative. CDR3 sequence (DNA): TGTGCCAGCAGCGCGAGAGGGAACACCGGGGAGCTGTTTTTT. Translated, it gives CASSARGNTGELFF.